The sequence of this T cell receptor (beta chain) was determined in a study of OX40 agonist ivuxolimab in advanced cancers. For the study at large: Previous treatment with anti-PD-1, anti-PD-L1 or anti-CTLA-4 therapy was allowed; more than 35% had received some.

The V gene lost 5 bases and the J gene lost 2 bases, with 14 bases spanning the gap. Germline loops: CDR1 LNHDA, CDR2 SQIVND (reference sequence). The CDR3 runs 15 residues. Prior autoimmune disease or systemic immunosuppression barred patients. General study points: Some patients who did not respond also had low normalized T-cell clonal expansion. Near-lowest levels of clonal expansion characterized partial responders at 0.1-3.0 mg/kg.

Sequencing was performed with immunoSEQ multiplex PCR; in TCRdb, only in-frame clones are kept and a portion is missing. The sample lists tens of thousands of clones, about 90% occurring once. Details on this clone: What it binds is not known.

The sequence was collected from an adult with an advanced solid tumor such as melanoma, head and neck, liver or kidney cancer. The sample here was CD4+ or CD8+ T cells sorted from blood, taken in a trial of the OX40 agonist ivuxolimab. V usage is TRBV19 and J usage is TRBJ2-3, with TRBD1 as a possible D gene (6 bases). In DNA, the CDR3 is TGTGCCAGTAGTTCCGGGACAAAGTTCACAGATACGCAGTATTTT. It specifies CASSSGTKFTDTQYF.